The entry that follows covers one T cell receptor beta chain sequence. As yet, its antigen is unknown. V shed 0 bases, J shed 12 bases, and the junction held 5 bases outside the gene matches. Looked up from germline, CDR1 is GTSNPN and CDR2 is SVGIG (reference sequence). The CDR3 loop spans 13 amino acids. The data were obtained in a study of T cells in Graves' hyperthyroidism and ophthalmopathy. Study-level background: Pretreatment peripheral blood was obtained at initial diagnosis. Study results and limitations: Most thyroid clonotypes expanded above 0.001 were also detected in blood.

RNA transcripts gave rise to amplified TCR beta CDR3 regions. The HTBI primer set was used in a first-round RT-PCR of the TCR CDR3. TCRdb redid the calling of the multiplex PCR reads with MiXCR, one entry per CDR3 protein. Among 350,000 to 450,000 distinct CDR3 sequences listed, over 13% were seen once. The receptor was isolated from a man aged 50-60 years with Graves' ophthalmopathy. The source material was blood. The genes are TRBV30 and TRBJ2-1, with 10 positions matching TRBD2. In DNA, the CDR3 is TGTGCCTGGAGTGTACCCCGACTAGCGGGGCAGTTCTTC. The encoded protein is CAWSVPRLAGQFF.